The clone carrying this T cell receptor (beta chain) was found a few times. This specimen comes from a study of cytomegalovirus exposure and HLA in healthy donors. The PCR was carried out with 60 Vbeta primers and 13 Jbeta primers. Original handling: About 12 million shared chains were among the 80 million or so unique TCR beta chains that a later analysis counted. The data were produced by immunoSEQ multiplex PCR, yet TCRdb's version contains in-frame clones alone and is incomplete. V, J and clone size derive from that table, while D and trimming were established from the DNA sequence. The sample holds about 98,000 clones; about 81% are singletons and the top ten take roughly 1.5%. Sample: PBMCs. The sequence was obtained from a man aged 40-49 years in good health and CMV-seronegative.

The CDR3 spells CASSPGDYTEAFF. Written as DNA, the CDR3 is TGTGCCAGCAGCCCTGGAGATTACACTGAAGCTTTCTTT. J is TRBJ1-1 and V is TRBV5-4; no clear D gene. From germline, CDR1 is SGHNT and CDR2 YYREEE (reference sequence). CDR3 length equals 13 residues. V lost 4 bases to trimming and J lost 3 bases, with 10 bases between them.